The clone carrying this T cell receptor (beta chain) was seen at least ten times. Its antigen is undetermined. The data derive from a study of CD8 T cells in ankylosing spondylitis. General study findings and limits: There were earlier reports of some motif variants in reactive arthritis synovial fluid and blood. Clones linked to the disease showed a CD8+ phenotype. They occurred at relatively low frequencies in peripheral blood. The clones that were linked to disease were reported to be significantly enriched in matched synovial fluid samples from ankylosing spondylitis patients. One TCR beta motif, made up of roughly eight highly homologous variants, appeared characteristic of ankylosing spondylitis blood.

Quantitative 5'-RACE was performed with molecular barcodes, and it yielded the TCR beta libraries. TCRdb analysed the 5' RACE reads with MiXCR anew, one entry per CDR3 protein. The data show around 490,000 distinct CDR3 sequences, about 5.7% seen once. The CDR3 sequence is 16 residues long. J was trimmed by 2 bases and V by 3 bases; bases with no gene match: 8. Germline CDR1 MDHEN, CDR2 SYDVKM. The chain combines TRBV28 with TRBJ2-3; 7 nucleotides match TRBD1. Input material: blood, either unsorted or a sorted T cell fraction (not recorded which). The clonotype comes from a male donor with ankylosing spondylitis. The CDR3 DNA is TGTGCCAGCAGTTTTTCCCCGGGACAGCCCACAGATACGCAGTATTTT. This codes for CASSFSPGQPTDTQYF.